The 10 T cell receptor beta chains below all came from one sample that was sequenced in a study of cytomegalovirus exposure and HLA in healthy donors. The PCR had 60 Vbeta and 13 Jbeta primers. The method was immunoSEQ multiplex PCR; TCRdb's version includes in-frame clones alone and lacks a portion of them. The sample has some 190,000 clones; about three quarters are singletons. Sequenced sample: PBMCs. The origin of the receptors is a woman between 35 and 50 years old in good health and CMV-seronegative.

This clone occurred a few times. V is TRBV6-1 and J is TRBJ2-7; 9 positions agree with TRBD1. V lost 6 bases, J lost 3 bases, and 3 bases stayed unmatched. This CDR3 is built from 13 residues. Germline CDR1 MNHNS, CDR2 SASEGT. CDR3 in amino acids: CASRPGQGYEQYV. For the CDR3, the DNA is TGTGCCAGCAGGCCGGGACAGGGCTACGAGCAGTACGTC.

The chain uses TRBV7-2 and TRBJ1-3; 7 positions match TRBD1. CDR3 length equals 15 residues. J gave up 0 bases and V 4 bases, and 3 bases lay outside the gene matches. CDR1 and CDR2 (germline): SGHTA, FQGNSA. The CDR3 nucleotides read TGTGCCAGCAGCTCGACAGGGACCTCTGGAAACACCATATATTTT. Translating it yields CASSSTGTSGNTIYF.

In the case of this clone: Germline and junction disagree at one end, which may indicate a read error. The chain uses TRBV19 and TRBJ1-4, with D tentatively TRBD1 (5 bases). This CDR3 contains 13 residues. The germline V gene has CDR1 LNHDA and CDR2 SQIVND (reference sequence). In DNA, the CDR3 is TGTGCCAGCAGTATGGGGCGAGCGGAAAAACTGTTTTTT. Translation: CASSMGRAEKLFF.

The V gene is TRBV7-3, the J gene TRBJ2-1, with 9 bases fitting TRBD2. Germline assignment: CDR1 SGHTA and CDR2 FQGTGA. CDR3 size: 17 residues. V gave up 0 bases and J gave up 5 bases; unmatched junction bases: 8. CDR3 protein: CASSLTGRLAGNNEQFF. For the CDR3, the DNA is TGTGCCAGCAGCTTAACGGGGAGGCTAGCGGGGAACAATGAGCAGTTCTTC.

This clone was found a few times. V is TRBV19 and J is TRBJ2-2; tentative D call: TRBD1 (5 bases). The germline V gene has CDR1 LNHDA and CDR2 SQIVND (reference sequence). V lost 7 bases and J 1 base, leaving 19 bases between the germline ends. CDR3 length: 17 amino acids. The CDR3 DNA follows: TGTGCCAGTACCGCTCACAGGATAAACTTGAACACCGGGGAGCTGTTTTTT. It encodes CASTAHRINLNTGELFF.

This clone was seen just once. The chain links TRBV11-3 to TRBJ2-7; 12 bases match TRBD2. Germline lookup yields CDR1 SGHNT and CDR2 YENEEA. This CDR3 contains 15 residues. The V gene end was trimmed by 5 bases and the J gene end by 0 bases; junction bases not matched to a gene: 2. The CDR3 DNA sequence: TGTGCCAGCAGCACACTAGCGGGGGGCTCCTACGAGCAGTACGTC. This gives the protein CASSTLAGGSYEQYV.

Points on this clone: One end of the junction varies from germline; a read error may be responsible. The chain has TRBV19 and TRBJ1-5, with D perhaps matching TRBD1 (6 bases). This CDR3 region has 11 residues. Germline CDR1 LNHDA, CDR2 SQIVND (reference sequence). The CDR3 here is CASSTGQIWNF. The DNA of the CDR3 is TGTGCCAGTAGTACCGGACAGATATGGAATTTT. Looking up the rest from reference TRBV19 and TRBJ1-5 gives the full variable domain: DGGITQSPKYLFRKEGQNVTLSCEQNLNHDAMYWYRQDPGQGLRLIYYSQIVNDFQKGDIAEGYSVSREKKESFPLTVTSAQKNPTAFYLCASSTGQIWNFGDGTRLSIL.

This clone was found a few times. V is TRBV5-1 and J is TRBJ2-2, with D uncertain. There are 13 residues in the CDR3. Germline V gene sequence: CDR1 SGHRS, CDR2 YFSETQ. V dropped 0 bases and J dropped 7 bases, with 7 bases sitting between them. CDR3 bases: TGCGCCAGCAGCTTGGGGGCAGGCGGGGAGCTGTTTTTT. Translated, it gives CASSLGAGGELFF.

This chain connects TRBV7-2 to TRBJ2-1; no definite D call. CDR3 length: 14 amino acids. The V gene lost 0 bases and the J gene lost 6 bases, with 9 bases spanning the gap. Looked up from germline, CDR1 is SGHTA and CDR2 is FQGNSA. CDR3 protein: CASSLARATNEQFF. Written as DNA, the CDR3 is TGTGCCAGCAGCTTAGCGCGTGCAACCAATGAGCAGTTCTTC.

The chain links TRBV19 to TRBJ1-5; D remains ambiguous. Germline assignment: CDR1 LNHDA and CDR2 SQIVND (reference sequence). Trimming took 5 bases from V and 0 from J, leaving 17 bases between them. CDR3 length equals 17 residues. The CDR3 DNA reads as TGTGCCAGTAGTTCCCCGGGAGGGTCTAGTAGCAATCAGCCCCAGCATTTT. Protein sequence: CASSSPGGSSSNQPQHF.